This passage covers 6 T cell receptor beta chains from one sample sequenced in a study of blood T cell repertoires in COVID-19. Sequencing was performed with immunoSEQ multiplex PCR; in TCRdb, only in-frame clones are kept and a portion is missing. The table lists around 620,000 clones, 70% to 90% of them singletons. Sequenced sample: peripheral blood. These receptors originate from a woman aged 18 to 35 with acute or convalescent COVID-19.

This sequence joins TRBV4-1 and TRBJ1-1, with no clear D. The CDR3 totals 15 residues. Trimming left V 2 bases short and J 1 base short, with 11 bases between. Germline CDR1 reads MGHRA; CDR2 reads YSYEKL. The CDR3 protein is CASSQMQVPNTEAFF. DNA for the CDR3: TGCGCCAGCAGCCAAATGCAGGTGCCGAACACTGAAGCTTTCTTT.

This clone is a singleton in its sample. The genes are TRBV18 and TRBJ2-1; possible D gene TRBD2, 6 bases. The V end was cut by 0 bases, the J end by 5 bases, with 8 bases between. Germline CDR1 is KGHSH and CDR2 is LQKENI. The CDR3 runs to 14 residues. CDR3 residues: CASSPPGLHNEQFF. CDR3 nucleotides: TGTGCCAGCTCACCACCGGGACTCCACAATGAGCAGTTCTTC.

CDR3 DNA sequence: TGTGCCAGCAGTCCCACTGTGGGGGGTTTGGCGGACACTGAAGCTTTCTTT. It is translated as CASSPTVGGLADTEAFF. The V and J genes are TRBV6-6 and TRBJ1-1, with a tentative D call TRBD1 (5 bases). This CDR3 has 17 amino acids. The V gene lost 5 bases and the J gene lost 3 bases, with 22 bases spanning the gap. CDR1 is MNHNY and CDR2 is SVGAGI in the germline V gene (reference sequence).

The chain joins TRBV5-1 to TRBJ1-4; TRBD1 aligns across 8 bases. Germline V gives CDR1 SGHRS, CDR2 YFSETQ. This CDR3 spans 15 amino acids. V was clipped by 0 bases and J by 8 bases; unmatched bases: 6. CDR3 region: CASSLAGGAEEKLFF. Written as DNA, the CDR3 is TGCGCCAGCAGCTTGGCAGGGGGCGCAGAAGAAAAACTGTTTTTT.

In regard to this clone: Within the sample, other DNA sequences also encode this same CDR3. The gene calls are TRBV9 and TRBJ2-3; 8 bases are shared with TRBD2. V trimming: 0 bases; J trimming: 2 bases; junction bases outside the gene matches: 5. Germline V gives CDR1 SGDLS, CDR2 YYNGEE. The CDR3 is made up of 16 amino acids. CDR3 DNA: TGTGCCAGCAGCGTAGCTCGCGGGGGGACCACAGATACGCAGTATTTT. It specifies CASSVARGGTTDTQYF. The whole variable domain, filled in from reference TRBV9 and TRBJ2-3, reads DSGVTQTPKHLITATGQRVTLRCSPRSGDLSVYWYQQSLDQGLQFLIQYYNGEERAKGNILERFSAQQFPDLHSELNLSSLELGDSALYFCASSVARGGTTDTQYFGPGTRLTVL.

This clone was counted only a few times. V and J are TRBV7-8 and TRBJ2-7, with 7 positions matching TRBD1. Germline V lookup: CDR1 SGHVS, CDR2 FQNEAQ. This CDR3 region has 14 residues. The ends lost 6 bases at V and 0 bases at J; junction bases unmatched: 5. CDR3 coding DNA: TGTGCCAGCAGAGGGACAGCCAGCTCCTACGAGCAGTACTTC. Translated, it gives CASRGTASSYEQYF. The full variable domain, completed using reference TRBV7-8 and TRBJ2-7, is GAGVSQSPRYKVAKRGQDVALRCDPISGHVSLFWYQQALGQGPEFLTYFQNEAQLDKSGLPSDRFFAERPEGSVSTLKIQRTQQEDSAVYLCASRGTASSYEQYFGPGTRLTVT.